This T cell receptor (beta chain) was sequenced in a study of metastatic and nonmetastatic thyroid tumors. Study-wide background: Repertoires of blood and of tissue (tumor or nodule) from malignant and benign thyroid patients were compared.

V gave up 3 bases and J gave up 6 bases; unmatched junction bases: 7. CDR1 is DFQATT, CDR2 SNEGSKA, per germline (reference sequence). The CDR3 totals 14 residues. The entire patient cohort was treatment-naive prior to thyroid surgery. This clone was detected many times. The antigen is undetermined. Study processing details: Clinicopathological groups differed in CDR3, with these differences serving to build a distant-metastasis classifier for papillary thyroid cancer. Using MiXCR, TCRdb reanalyzed the PCR reads. Here the V and J calls rest on TCRdb's processing, not on the authors' analysis. Here the sample spans under 95,000 clones, 12% being singletons. Study-wide results and limits: It was reportedly found that TCR beta diversity was significantly higher in malignant thyroid tumors than in benign nodules, a difference seen in both blood and tumor samples.

Material for sequencing was blood. The chain joins TRBV20-1 to TRBJ2-2, with 7 bases fitting TRBD2. The TCR was taken from a female donor with papillary thyroid cancer or a benign thyroid nodule (not recorded which). Some clones in this sample may be carry-over from other donors' samples. In DNA, the CDR3 is TGCAGTGCTAGGTTCCCTCGGGGGGCCGGGGAGCTGTTTTTT. Translated, it gives CSARFPRGAGELFF.